The sequence of this TCR beta chain was determined in a study of blood T cells in healthy people across ages. Next came a second PCR, run for about 6 to 12 cycles, which used a sample-barcoded 5' primer along with a J-beta primer mix. A single record per CDR3 protein comes from TCRdb applying MiXCR to the 5' RACE reads. Of roughly 830,000 distinct CDR3 sequences listed, around two thirds are singletons. Germline V lookup: CDR1 MDHEN, CDR2 SYDVKM. This CDR3 contains 16 residues. V lost 1 base and J lost 7; bases outside the gene matches: 7. The source material was blood. The rearrangement joins TRBV28 to TRBJ2-7, with 13 bases identical to TRBD2. The sequence was obtained from a man aged 25 to 40 in good health. The CDR3 loop reads CASSLLGLAGENEQYF. CDR3 DNA sequence: TGTGCCAGCAGTTTATTAGGACTAGCGGGGGAGAATGAGCAGTACTTC.